A single sample is the source of the 32 T cell receptor beta chains below, sequenced in a study of cytomegalovirus exposure and HLA in healthy donors. 13 Jbeta primers and 60 Vbeta primers were used for the PCR. Here immunoSEQ multiplex PCR was the method, and the copy in TCRdb shows in-frame clones only, minus some. The sample yields about 200,000 clones, roughly 70% seen once. Sequencing was carried out using PBMCs. These TCRs come from a woman aged 25 to 45 in good health and CMV-seronegative.

The chain employs TRBV4-2 and TRBJ2-2; the match to TRBD2 covers 9 bases. The junction had 9 bases not matched to a gene; V was cut back by 4 bases and J by 3 bases. CDR1 and CDR2 from the germline V gene are LGHNA and YNFKEQ. The CDR3 is 17 amino acids. CDR3 amino acids: CASSPSGVAGDTGELFF. CDR3 DNA sequence: TGTGCCAGCAGCCCCTCCGGGGTAGCGGGAGACACCGGGGAGCTGTTTTTT.

This clone was observed a handful of times. The rearrangement links TRBV2 to TRBJ2-5; perhaps TRBD2 as D (5 bases). The V and J ends lost 6 bases and 7 bases respectively, with 15 bases between them. Germline V lookup: CDR1 SNHLY, CDR2 FYNNEI. The CDR3 runs to 13 residues. As DNA, the CDR3 is TGTGCCAGCAGCCTTTCCGGGGAAGGGACCCAGTACTTC. It codes for CASSLSGEGTQYF. Filled out from reference TRBV2 and TRBJ2-5, the complete variable domain reads EPEVTQTPSHQVTQMGQEVILRCVPISNHLYFYWYRQILGQKVEFLVSFYNNEISEKSEIFDDQFSVERPDGSNFTLKIRSTKLEDSAMYFCASSLSGEGTQYFGPGTRLLVL.

The chain carries TRBV12-5 and TRBJ1-1; D is undetermined. Germline-derived CDR1 and CDR2 are LGHNT and FRNRAP. CDR3 size: 14 residues. V was clipped by 3 bases and J by 1 base, with 9 bases between them. The CDR3 DNA is TGTGCTAGTGGTTTAACAGCCCCGAACACTGAAGCTTTCTTT. Protein sequence: CASGLTAPNTEAFF.

This chain uses TRBV4-1 with TRBJ1-3; TRBD1 matches at 7 bases. V was pared by 5 bases and J by 0 bases, with 4 bases of the junction left unmatched. The CDR3 runs 15 residues. Germline CDR1 MGHRA, CDR2 YSYEKL. This CDR3 is CASSFPGGSGNTIYF. CDR3 in DNA: TGCGCCAGCAGCTTCCCAGGGGGCTCTGGAAACACCATATATTTT.

V gene TRBV5-1 combines with J gene TRBJ2-5, with a weak D call TRBD2 (5 bases). The CDR3 consists of 12 residues. Germline-derived CDR1 and CDR2 are SGHRS and YFSETQ. V was trimmed by 4 bases and J by 2 bases, leaving 6 bases between them. The CDR3 DNA reads TGCGCCAGCAGCAGGACTCAAGAGACCCAGTACTTC. Amino acid sequence: CASSRTQETQYF. The whole variable domain, filled in from reference TRBV5-1 and TRBJ2-5, reads KAGVTQTPRYLIKTRGQQVTLSCSPISGHRSVSWYQQTPGQGLQFLFEYFSETQRNKGNFPGRFSGRQFSNSRSEMNVSTLELGDSALYLCASSRTQETQYFGPGTRLLVL.

The CDR3 protein is CASSDPYGTGGSGYTF. CDR3 DNA: TGTGCCAGCAGCGATCCCTACGGGACAGGGGGTAGTGGCTACACCTTC. The chain has TRBV9 and TRBJ1-2; 11 nucleotides align to TRBD1. The junction had 11 bases not matched to a gene; V was cut back by 3 bases and J by 7 bases. This CDR3 has 16 residues. The germline CDR1 and CDR2 sequences are SGDLS and YYNGEE. Drawing the rest from reference TRBV9 and TRBJ1-2, the complete variable domain is DSGVTQTPKHLITATGQRVTLRCSPRSGDLSVYWYQQSLDQGLQFLIQYYNGEERAKGNILERFSAQQFPDLHSELNLSSLELGDSALYFCASSDPYGTGGSGYTFGSGTRLTVV.

CDR3 sequence: CASTSDSTTTYEQYF. The CDR3 DNA sequence: TGTGCCAGCACCTCGGATAGTACCACTACCTACGAGCAGTACTTC. The J gene is TRBJ2-7, the V gene TRBV6-1; D gene ambiguous. Germline values: CDR1 MNHNS, CDR2 SASEGT. Between the trimmed V and J ends, which lost 7 bases and 2 bases, there was a span of 18 bases. The CDR3 is 15 residues long.

This chain joins TRBV6-4 and TRBJ2-3; 10 bases agree with TRBD2. CDR1 is MRHNA, CDR2 SNTAGT, per germline. Trimming took 3 bases from V and 5 from J; bases not matched to a gene: 2. The CDR3 runs 14 residues. CDR3 bases: TGTGCCAGCAGTGATGGACTAGCGGTAGATACGCAGTATTTT. Translation gives CASSDGLAVDTQYF.

The V and J genes are TRBV6-5 and TRBJ2-7, with 8 positions matching TRBD1. Germline V gives CDR1 MNHEY, CDR2 SVGAGI. Trimming took 2 bases from V and 2 from J; bases not matched to a gene: 5. The CDR3 has 15 residues. This CDR3 reads CASSYGQGGPYEQYF. The CDR3 DNA reads as TGTGCCAGCAGTTACGGACAGGGTGGTCCCTACGAGCAGTACTTC.

The chain combines TRBV4-2 with TRBJ2-1; 9 bases line up with TRBD2. Losses at the gene ends were 1 base for V and 4 bases for J; bases not matched to a gene: 5. Per germline, CDR1 LGHNA and CDR2 YNFKEQ. This CDR3 contains 16 residues. In nucleotides, the CDR3 is TGTGCCAGCAGCCAAGTCACGGGACTAGCATACAATGAGCAGTTCTTC. The encoded protein is CASSQVTGLAYNEQFF.

This chain uses TRBV7-8 with TRBJ1-5; 7 nucleotides line up with TRBD1. Germline values: CDR1 SGHVS, CDR2 FQNEAQ. The J segment lost 3 bases and the V segment lost 1 base, leaving 3 bases of the junction unmatched. CDR3 size: 15 residues. This CDR3 is CASSLVDRVNQPQHF. The CDR3 DNA is TGTGCCAGCAGCTTAGTCGACAGGGTCAATCAGCCCCAGCATTTT.

The chain uses TRBV7-9 and TRBJ2-7; no reliable D call. CDR1 SEHNR and CDR2 FQNEAQ come from the germline V gene (reference sequence). V shed 1 base and J shed 0 bases, with 7 bases lying between them. The CDR3 spans 14 residues. CDR3 residues: CASSLGPSSYEQYF. In nucleotides, the CDR3 is TGTGCCAGCAGCTTAGGGCCCAGCTCCTACGAGCAGTACTTC.

The chain carries TRBV5-5 and TRBJ1-2, with 7 bases fitting TRBD1. V was clipped by 5 bases and J by 4 bases; unmatched bases: 5. CDR3 length: 13 amino acids. In germline, CDR1 is SGHKS, CDR2 YYEKEE (reference sequence). The CDR3, as DNA: TGTGCCAGCAGGGATGGGACAGTCTATGGCTACACCTTC. It is translated as CASRDGTVYGYTF.

Details on this clone: Its ends do not fully match the called genes, so a read error is possible. The V gene is TRBV11-2, the J gene TRBJ2-7; possible D gene TRBD2, 5 bases. Germline CDR1 is SGHAT and CDR2 is FQNNGV. CDR3 length equals 12 residues. CDR3 nucleotides: TGTGCCAGCAGCTTTTCGGACTCGCCGGTTCGATTC. Protein sequence: CASSFSDSPVRF.

J is TRBJ2-7 and V is TRBV9, with D possibly being TRBD1 (5 bases). Deletions cut 2 bases from V and 1 base from J, with 13 bases between. Germline loops: CDR1 SGDLS, CDR2 YYNGEE. The CDR3 covers 15 residues. The CDR3: CASSVSPTDSYEQYF. In DNA, the CDR3 is TGTGCCAGCAGCGTCAGCCCGACAGATTCCTACGAGCAGTACTTC.

This clone was seen more than once but under ten times. The chain recombines TRBV30 with TRBJ2-1; 10 bases line up with TRBD2. V lost 0 bases, J lost 4 bases, and 6 bases stayed unmatched. Germline V gives CDR1 GTSNPN, CDR2 SVGIG (reference sequence). The CDR3 is 16 amino acids. CDR3 sequence (DNA): TGTGCCTGGAGTGTACGTAGCGGGAGGACGTACAATGAGCAGTTCTTC. Residues: CAWSVRSGRTYNEQFF. The whole variable domain, filled in from reference TRBV30 and TRBJ2-1, reads SQTIHQWPATLVQPVGSPLSLECTVEGTSNPNLYWYRQAAGRGLQLLFYSVGIGQISSEVPQNLSASRPQDRQFILSSKKLLLSDSGFYLCAWSVRSGRTYNEQFFGPGTRLTVL.

This chain connects TRBV4-3 to TRBJ1-1; tentative D call: TRBD1 (5 bases). Trimming removed 0 bases at V and 4 bases at J, with 18 bases between. The germline gives CDR1 LGHNA, CDR2 YSLEER. The CDR3 is 17 amino acids. The CDR3 DNA reads as TGCGCCAGCAGCCAAGATACCAGCGGGGGATTGGTCACTGAAGCTTTCTTT. Protein sequence: CASSQDTSGGLVTEAFF.

This clone has only a few counts. The CDR3 loop is CASSLGLGSSGNTIYF. The CDR3 DNA reads as TGTGCCAGCAGCTTAGGACTGGGGAGCTCTGGAAACACCATATATTTT. The V gene is TRBV13, the J gene TRBJ1-3, with no clear D. From germline, CDR1 is PRHDT and CDR2 FYEKMQ (reference sequence). Deletions cut 0 bases from V and 0 bases from J, with 9 bases between. The CDR3 length is 16 residues. Supplemented by reference TRBV13 and TRBJ1-3, the full variable domain reads AAGVIQSPRHLIKEKRETATLKCYPIPRHDTVYWYQQGPGQDPQFLISFYEKMQSDKGSIPDRFSAQQFSDYHSELNMSSLELGDSALYFCASSLGLGSSGNTIYFGEGSWLTVV.

This chain uses TRBV6-1 with TRBJ1-1; D is perhaps TRBD1 (6 bases). The germline V and J ends were trimmed by 8 bases and 1 base, with 17 bases remaining between them. There are 15 residues in the CDR3. Germline V CDR1 and CDR2: MNHNS, SASEGT. CDR3 coding DNA: TGTGCCAGCCGGGACACGGGACACCCGAACACTGAAGCTTTCTTT. It is translated as CASRDTGHPNTEAFF.

This chain links TRBV6-4 with TRBJ2-3, with a weak D call TRBD2 (6 bases). This CDR3 has 15 amino acids. Germline V lookup: CDR1 MRHNA, CDR2 SNTAGT. V lost 3 bases and J 2 bases, leaving 12 bases between the germline ends. The CDR3, as DNA: TGTGCCAGCAGTGAGGAGGGTCGAACCACAGATACGCAGTATTTT. Translating gives CASSEEGRTTDTQYF.

The chain carries TRBV5-4 and TRBJ2-7; 11 bases agree with TRBD2. V lost 4 bases, J lost 3 bases, and 9 bases stayed unmatched. Looked up from germline, CDR1 is SGHNT and CDR2 is YYREEE (reference sequence). The CDR3 runs to 16 residues. In DNA, the CDR3 is TGTGCCAGCAGCGCCTCACTAGCGGGAGCTTTCTACGAGCAGTACTTC. Translating gives CASSASLAGAFYEQYF.

The chain employs TRBV2 and TRBJ2-5; D gene unclear. The V and J ends lost 8 bases and 2 bases respectively, with 9 bases between them. Germline lookup yields CDR1 SNHLY and CDR2 FYNNEI. The CDR3 runs 12 residues. The CDR3 protein is CASQRGQETQYF. The CDR3 bases are TGTGCCAGCCAGAGAGGACAAGAGACCCAGTACTTC.

In its sample, this clone was seen once. This rearrangement joins TRBV25-1 to TRBJ1-5, with 10 bases lining up with TRBD1. Germline V gives CDR1 MGHDK, CDR2 SYGVNS. V was clipped by 4 bases and J by 0 bases; unmatched bases: 6. The CDR3 has 17 amino acids. CDR3: CASSGGTGAYSNQPQHF. DNA for the CDR3: TGTGCCAGCAGTGGAGGGACAGGGGCCTATAGCAATCAGCCCCAGCATTTT.

The CDR3 DNA reads as TGTGCCAGCAGCACACATCAGGGGATCGGCTCTGGCTACACCTTC. It is translated as CASSTHQGIGSGYTF. This chain connects TRBV28 to TRBJ1-2; weak D call: TRBD1 (6 bases). The CDR3 loop spans 15 amino acids. The V and J ends lost 6 bases and 7 bases respectively, with 21 bases between them. Germline CDR1 and CDR2: MDHEN and SYDVKM.

This chain connects TRBV29-1 to TRBJ2-3; D perhaps matches TRBD1 (6 bases). Trimming cost V 8 bases and J 4 bases, with 19 bases left between them. The CDR3 covers 14 residues. Germline-derived CDR1 and CDR2 are SQVTM and ANQGSEA. The CDR3 loop is CSHEGDIGSDTQYF. CDR3 nucleotide sequence: TGCAGCCACGAAGGGGACATCGGGTCAGATACGCAGTATTTT.

The genes are TRBV29-1 and TRBJ2-1, with TRBD1 matching over 8 bases. CDR1 and CDR2 from the germline V gene are SQVTM and ANQGSEA. The CDR3 loop spans 15 amino acids. J gave up 4 bases and V 1 base, and 6 bases lay outside the gene matches. CDR3 amino acids: CSVEAPGGWYNEQFF. In DNA form, the CDR3 reads TGCAGCGTTGAAGCCCCAGGGGGCTGGTACAATGAGCAGTTCTTC.

This clone was seen once. This chain uses TRBV2 with TRBJ2-2; 9 bases align to TRBD1. The CDR3 totals 15 residues. CDR1 is SNHLY, CDR2 FYNNEI, per germline. With V trimmed by 6 bases and J by 4 bases, 6 bases remained unmatched. CDR3 sequence (DNA): TGTGCCAGCAGACCGGGACAGGGAAGCACCGGGGAGCTGTTTTTT. Translated: CASRPGQGSTGELFF.

V gene TRBV19 combines with J gene TRBJ2-7, with 12 bases matching TRBD1. Germline lookup yields CDR1 LNHDA and CDR2 SQIVND (reference sequence). The CDR3 runs to 15 residues. The V segment lost 3 bases and the J segment 6 bases; nucleotides outside the gene matches: 6. The CDR3 sequence is CASSMPGQGAFEQYF. As DNA, the CDR3 is TGTGCCAGTAGTATGCCGGGACAGGGGGCATTCGAGCAGTACTTC.

V and J are TRBV4-1 and TRBJ1-6; D is ambiguous. CDR3 length: 13 residues. Germline V lookup: CDR1 MGHRA, CDR2 YSYEKL. The V gene lost 4 bases and the J gene lost 7 bases, with 8 bases spanning the gap. The CDR3 here is CASSPLNNSPLHF. CDR3 DNA sequence: TGCGCCAGCAGCCCGCTAAACAATTCACCCCTCCACTTT.

This clone was picked up one time. The V call is TRBV2, the J call TRBJ1-2; no firm D call. This CDR3 spans 14 amino acids. V dropped 6 bases and J dropped 3 bases, with 14 bases sitting between them. Germline V gene data show CDR1 as SNHLY and CDR2 as FYNNEI. This chain's CDR3 is CASSPLLADYGYTF. In nucleotides, the CDR3 is TGTGCCAGCAGCCCCCTTCTAGCGGACTATGGCTACACCTTC.

The DNA of the CDR3 is TGTGCCAGCAGTGAACAAACCGGGACTAGCGGCTACGAGCAGTACTTC. It yields the protein CASSEQTGTSGYEQYF. This rearrangement joins TRBV25-1 to TRBJ2-7, with TRBD2 matching over 11 bases. This CDR3 region has 16 residues. Germline V gives CDR1 MGHDK, CDR2 SYGVNS. The trim removed 2 bases at V and 3 bases at J, leaving 6 bases unmatched.

This chain connects TRBV30 to TRBJ2-7, with a weak D call TRBD1 (6 bases). Trimming shortened V by 0 bases and J by 0 bases, and 12 bases separated the two germline ends. This CDR3 spans 15 amino acids. Germline CDR1 GTSNPN, CDR2 SVGIG (reference sequence). For the CDR3, the DNA is TGTGCCTGGAGTGTAGGGCCAGGGGCCTCCTACGAGCAGTACTTC. Translating gives CAWSVGPGASYEQYF.